This T cell receptor (beta chain) derives from a study of radiation and T cells in renal cell carcinoma. Described time point: blood 2 weeks post-SBRT. Treatment here: 15 Gy SBRT to primary tumor, nephrectomy 4 weeks later. This CDR3 has 15 amino acids. The germline CDR1 and CDR2 sequences are SGHRS and YFSETQ. Trimming stripped 0 bases from V and 3 bases from J, with 10 bases between. Using immunoSEQ multiplex PCR, the repertoire was profiled, and TCRdb retains in-frame clones only, with some absent. The table has about 49,000 clones, about 80% seen once. The TCR sequence derives from a woman between 65 and 79 years old with renal cell carcinoma. The starting material was blood, obtained from a patient whose treatment included radiotherapy and nephrectomy. This rearrangement joins TRBV5-1 to TRBJ1-5; D is uncertain. In nucleotides, the CDR3 is TGCGCCAGCAGCTTGGCCGGGCAGGACAATCAGCCCCAGCATTTT. Translating gives CASSLAGQDNQPQHF.